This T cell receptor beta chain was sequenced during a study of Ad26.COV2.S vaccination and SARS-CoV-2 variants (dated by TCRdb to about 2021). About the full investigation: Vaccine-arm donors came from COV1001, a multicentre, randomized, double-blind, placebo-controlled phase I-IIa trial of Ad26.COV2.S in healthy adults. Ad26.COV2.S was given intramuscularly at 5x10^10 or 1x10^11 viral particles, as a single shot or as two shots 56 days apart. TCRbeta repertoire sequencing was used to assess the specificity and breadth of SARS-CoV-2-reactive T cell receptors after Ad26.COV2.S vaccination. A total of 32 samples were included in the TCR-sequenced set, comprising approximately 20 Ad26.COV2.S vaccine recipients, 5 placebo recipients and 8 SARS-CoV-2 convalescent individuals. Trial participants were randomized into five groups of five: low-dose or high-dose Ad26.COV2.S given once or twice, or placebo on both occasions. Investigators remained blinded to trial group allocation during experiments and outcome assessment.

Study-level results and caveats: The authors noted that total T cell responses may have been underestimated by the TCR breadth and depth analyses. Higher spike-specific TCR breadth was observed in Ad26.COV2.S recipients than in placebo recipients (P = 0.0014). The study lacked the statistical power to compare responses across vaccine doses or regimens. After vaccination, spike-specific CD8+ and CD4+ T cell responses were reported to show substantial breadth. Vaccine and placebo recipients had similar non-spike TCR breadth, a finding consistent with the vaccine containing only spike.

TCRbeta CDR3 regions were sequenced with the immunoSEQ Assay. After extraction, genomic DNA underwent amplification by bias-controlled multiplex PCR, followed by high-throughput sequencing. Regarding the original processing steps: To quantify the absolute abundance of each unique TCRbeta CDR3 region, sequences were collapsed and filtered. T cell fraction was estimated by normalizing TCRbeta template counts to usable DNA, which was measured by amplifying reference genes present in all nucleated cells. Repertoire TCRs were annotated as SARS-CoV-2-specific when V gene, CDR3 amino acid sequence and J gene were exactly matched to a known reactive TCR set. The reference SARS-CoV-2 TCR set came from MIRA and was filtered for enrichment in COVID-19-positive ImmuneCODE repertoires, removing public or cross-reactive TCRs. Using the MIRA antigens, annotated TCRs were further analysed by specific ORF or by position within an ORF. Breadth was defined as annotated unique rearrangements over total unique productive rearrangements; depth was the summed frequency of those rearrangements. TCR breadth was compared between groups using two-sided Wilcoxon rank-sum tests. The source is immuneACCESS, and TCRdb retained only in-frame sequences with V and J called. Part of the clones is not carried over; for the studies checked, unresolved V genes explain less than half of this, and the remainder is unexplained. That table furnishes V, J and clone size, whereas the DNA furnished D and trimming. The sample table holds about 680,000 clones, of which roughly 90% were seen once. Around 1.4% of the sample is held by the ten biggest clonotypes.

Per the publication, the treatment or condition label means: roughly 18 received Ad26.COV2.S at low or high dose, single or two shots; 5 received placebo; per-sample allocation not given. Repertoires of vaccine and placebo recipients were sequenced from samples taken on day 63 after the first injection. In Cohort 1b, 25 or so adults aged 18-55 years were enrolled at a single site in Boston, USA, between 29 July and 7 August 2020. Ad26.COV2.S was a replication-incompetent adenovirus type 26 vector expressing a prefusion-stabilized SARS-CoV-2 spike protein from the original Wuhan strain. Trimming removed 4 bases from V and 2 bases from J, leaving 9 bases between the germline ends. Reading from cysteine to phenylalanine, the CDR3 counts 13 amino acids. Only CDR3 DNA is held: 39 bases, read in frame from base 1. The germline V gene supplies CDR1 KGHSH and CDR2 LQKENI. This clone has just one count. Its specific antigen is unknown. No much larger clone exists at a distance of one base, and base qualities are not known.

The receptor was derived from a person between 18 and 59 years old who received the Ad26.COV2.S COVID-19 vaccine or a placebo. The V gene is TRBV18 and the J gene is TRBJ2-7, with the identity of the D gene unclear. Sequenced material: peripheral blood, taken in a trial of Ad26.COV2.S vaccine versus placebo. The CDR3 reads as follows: CASSQGSPYEQYF. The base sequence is TGTGCCAGCTCACAGGGTTCCCCCTACGAGCAGTACTTC.